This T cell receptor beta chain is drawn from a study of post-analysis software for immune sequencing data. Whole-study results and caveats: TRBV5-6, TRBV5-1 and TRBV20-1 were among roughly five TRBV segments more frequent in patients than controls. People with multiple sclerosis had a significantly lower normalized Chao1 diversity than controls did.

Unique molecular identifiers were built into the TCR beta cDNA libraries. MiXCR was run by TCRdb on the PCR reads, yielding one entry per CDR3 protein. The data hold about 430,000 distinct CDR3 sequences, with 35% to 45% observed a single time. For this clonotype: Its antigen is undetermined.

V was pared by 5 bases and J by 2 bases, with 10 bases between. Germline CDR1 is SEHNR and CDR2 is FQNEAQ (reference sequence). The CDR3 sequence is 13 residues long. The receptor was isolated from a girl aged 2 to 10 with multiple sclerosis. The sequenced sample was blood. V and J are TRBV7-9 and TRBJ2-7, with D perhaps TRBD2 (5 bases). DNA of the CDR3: TGTGCCAGCAGCGAGGGAGTTACCTACGAGCAGTACTTC. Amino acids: CASSEGVTYEQYF.